These T cell receptor beta chains were read from a single sample in a study of OX40 agonist ivuxolimab in advanced cancers. Repertoires were generated with immunoSEQ multiplex PCR, while TCRdb's copy carries only in-frame clones and drops some. The data contain 94,000 or so clones, about 85% of them seen just once; the ten biggest clones take up roughly 1.1%. The sequencing here drew on CD4+ or CD8+ T cells sorted from blood, taken in a trial of the OX40 agonist ivuxolimab. Every receptor here comes from an adult with an advanced solid tumor such as melanoma, head and neck, liver or kidney cancer. CDR3s include the opening cysteine and the closing phenylalanine or tryptophan. A D gene is named only where the DNA matches it firmly. Size tells how often a clone was seen (once, few, many) or the class of an expanded clone, and some rows leave it out.

d_call j_call clone_size v_call cdr3_aa cdr3_nt
TRBD1 TRBJ2-4 . TRBV9 CASSVGDRGLGKNIQYF TGTGCCAGCAGCGTAGGGGACAGGGGATTAGGCAAAAACATTCAGTACTTC
TRBD1 TRBJ2-7 . TRBV19 CASRGQTFGEQYF TGTGCCAGTAGGGGACAGACCTTTGGGGAGCAGTACTTC
. TRBJ2-3 . TRBV7-2 CASTRELSSTDTQYF TGTGCCAGCACCCGGGAGCTTTCGAGCACAGATACGCAGTATTTT
. TRBJ1-1 . TRBV7-8 CASSIQQNTEAFF TGTGCCAGCAGCATACAACAGAACACTGAAGCTTTCTTT
. TRBJ1-2 . TRBV19 CASSMGWGATEGYTF TGTGCCAGTAGTATGGGCTGGGGGGCGACGGAAGGCTACACCTTC
. TRBJ1-4 . TRBV7-2 CASSLSMEEKLFF TGTGCCAGCAGCTTATCCATGGAGGAAAAACTGTTTTTT
TRBD1 TRBJ1-4 . TRBV28 CASSLMGQGDEKLFF TGTGCCAGCAGTTTAATGGGACAGGGGGATGAAAAACTGTTTTTT
. TRBJ2-5 . TRBV30 CAWSTGTPTQYF TGTGCCTGGAGTACCGGTACTCCTACCCAGTACTTC
TRBD2 TRBJ2-6 . TRBV7-9 CASVASGGMAGANVLTF TGTGCCAGTGTGGCTAGCGGGGGGATGGCTGGGGCCAACGTCCTGACTTTC
. TRBJ2-5 . TRBV28 CASAEETQYF TGTGCCAGCGCCGAAGAGACCCAGTACTTC
. TRBJ2-5 . TRBV5-1 CASTPTGHFQETQYF TGCGCCAGCACGCCGACAGGCCACTTTCAAGAGACCCAGTACTTC
TRBD2 TRBJ2-2 . TRBV7-2 CASSLGGGTYSGELFF TGTGCCAGCAGCCTGGGGGGAGGGACGTACTCCGGGGAGCTGTTTTTT
. TRBJ1-4 . TRBV7-2 CASSLAGPAEKLFF TGTGCCAGCAGCTTAGCCGGGCCTGCTGAAAAACTGTTTTTT
. TRBJ2-1 . TRBV9 CASSDLNEQFF TGTGCCAGCAGCGACTTGAATGAGCAGTTCTTC
. TRBJ2-7 . TRBV5-8 CASSLGYEQYF TGTGCCAGCAGCTTGGGGTACGAGCAGTACTTC
. TRBJ2-7 . TRBV6-5 CASKGTGKSYEQYF TGTGCCAGCAAGGGCACAGGGAAGTCCTACGAGCAGTACTTC
. TRBJ1-4 . TRBV5-1 CASSLDGGTGKLFF TGCGCCAGCAGCTTGGACGGGGGAACAGGAAAACTGTTTTTT
TRBD1 TRBJ2-5 . TRBV14 CASSRQGSYQETQYF TGTGCCAGCAGCCGACAGGGGTCCTACCAAGAGACCCAGTACTTC
. TRBJ1-4 . TRBV7-8 CASSSGKTHEKLFF TGTGCCAGCAGTTCCGGGAAGACCCACGAAAAACTGTTTTTT
. TRBJ2-3 few TRBV10-1 CASSESGDLSTDTQYF TGCGCCAGCAGTGAGTCAGGGGACCTTAGCACAGATACGCAGTATTTT
. TRBJ2-5 . TRBV5-4 CASSLGRIDRDQETQYF TGTGCCAGCAGCTTGGGGAGGATCGACAGAGACCAAGAGACCCAGTACTTC
. TRBJ1-5 . TRBV6-5 CASRESHSNQPQHF TGTGCCAGCAGGGAGAGCCATAGCAATCAGCCCCAGCATTTT
. TRBJ1-1 many TRBV7-6 CASSLARQGNTEAFF TGTGCCAGCAGCTTAGCGCGGCAGGGAAACACTGAAGCTTTCTTT
TRBD1 TRBJ1-6 few TRBV6-5 CASTQGQVNNSPLHF TGTGCCAGCACCCAGGGACAGGTCAATAATTCACCCCTCCACTTT
TRBD1 TRBJ2-7 . TRBV7-9 CASSLVTGQFSEQYF TGTGCCAGCAGCTTAGTGACAGGGCAATTTTCCGAGCAGTACTTC
TRBD1 TRBJ1-2 . TRBV18 CASSPTMTGPIGYTF TGTGCCAGCTCACCAACCATGACAGGGCCCATTGGCTACACCTTC
. TRBJ1-5 . TRBV7-6 CASSSGGNQPQHF TGTGCCAGCAGCTCCGGAGGCAATCAGCCCCAGCATTTT
. TRBJ2-3 . TRBV5-4 CASSGGSSTDTQYF TGTGCCAGCAGTGGAGGTTCTAGCACAGATACGCAGTATTTT
. TRBJ2-7 once TRBV5-1 CASSRSVGDYEQYF TGCGCCAGCAGCCGGTCGGTAGGGGACTACGAGCAGTACTTC
TRBD1 TRBJ2-5 . TRBV5-1 CASSSNRGRETQYF TGCGCCAGCAGCTCGAACAGGGGCCGAGAGACCCAGTACTTC
. TRBJ1-2 . TRBV7-9 CASSFEGYGYTF TGTGCCAGCAGCTTTGAAGGGTACGGCTACACCTTC
TRBD2 TRBJ2-7 . TRBV11-2 CASSPLGLAGDEQYF TGTGCCAGCAGCCCTCTGGGACTAGCGGGGGACGAGCAGTACTTC
. TRBJ2-5 once TRBV5-1 CASSPQGRAAETQYF TGCGCCAGCAGCCCCCAGGGCAGGGCGGCGGAGACCCAGTACTTC
. TRBJ1-3 . TRBV19 CASRGAEGSGNTIYF TGTGCCAGTAGGGGGGCAGAGGGCTCTGGAAACACCATATATTTT
. TRBJ2-1 . TRBV5-1 CASSLGAESYNEQFF TGCGCCAGCAGCTTAGGGGCAGAGAGCTACAATGAGCAGTTCTTC
TRBD1 TRBJ1-1 . TRBV6-5 CASSSTGDTEAFF TGTGCCAGCAGTTCTACAGGGGACACTGAAGCTTTCTTT